The present T cell receptor beta chain was sequenced within a study of post-analysis software for immune sequencing data. On the study more broadly: Disease courses included relapsing-remitting, secondary progressive and progressive-relapsing multiple sclerosis. Whole-study findings and limits: Four or five TRBV segments were more frequent in patients than controls; TRBV5-6, TRBV5-1 and TRBV20-1 belonged to this group. People with multiple sclerosis had a significantly lower normalized Chao1 diversity than controls did.

This clonotype was counted between two and nine times. Antigen: not known. The CDR3 length is 14 residues. V lost 4 bases, J lost 6 bases, and 14 bases lay in between. Germline V gene sequence: CDR1 SGHRS, CDR2 YFSETQ. TCR beta libraries were prepared from cDNA with unique molecular identifiers. A population of about 0.95 to 10 million T cells gave rise to around 480,000 cDNA molecules. TCRdb reanalysed the PCR reads using MiXCR and keeps one entry per CDR3 protein. The sample carries hundreds of thousands of distinct CDR3 sequences, roughly 58% recorded once. The sequenced sample consisted of blood. The origin of this receptor is a girl under 18 with multiple sclerosis. The chain links TRBV5-1 to TRBJ2-4; D is possibly TRBD1 (6 bases). This CDR3 is CASSPPRGPNIQYF. DNA for the CDR3: TGCGCCAGCAGCCCGCCCAGGGGTCCAAACATTCAGTACTTC.